This T cell receptor (beta chain) was profiled in a study of T cell repertoires in ileal Crohn's disease. The wider study: At surgery, under 40% of patients smoked, with median disease duration 7.9 years. General observations from the study: Clonal expansions were more frequent in active smokers than non-smokers at surgery.

Clones were read by immunoSEQ multiplex PCR, and TCRdb kept only the in-frame ones, dropping some. This table has some 16,000 clones, roughly 78% appearing once. Germline V gene lookup returns CDR1 LNHDA and CDR2 SQIVND (reference sequence). This CDR3 is 16 amino acids long. V shed 6 bases and J 3 bases; nucleotides not matched to a gene: 11. With regard to this clone: The target antigen is unknown.

The TCR sequence derives from an adult with Crohn's disease. The rearrangement uses TRBV19 and TRBJ1-5; 7 nucleotides line up with TRBD1. Sequencing used ileal tissue. The CDR3 bases are TGTGCCAGTAGCCGATCCAGACAGGGACACAATCAGCCCCAGCATTTT. Translating it yields CASSRSRQGHNQPQHF.